This T cell receptor (beta chain) was profiled in a study of T cells expressing NK-cell markers. As for the study in general: The eight sequenced donors comprised seven who were HCMV-seropositive and one who was seronegative.

In the case of this clonotype: Its specificity is unknown.

Overall study findings and caveats: In a handful of donors, these clonotypes also led the CD3+CD56-NKG2C+ fraction.

The CDR3 contains 14 residues. Per the germline V gene, CDR1 is KGHDR and CDR2 is SFDVKD. Using the 5' RACE reads, TCRdb records one entry per CDR3 protein without DNA. In all, the sample yields approximately 550,000 distinct CDR3 sequences. The gene calls are TRBV24-1 and TRBJ2-1. Sequencing was performed on blood T cells: a sorted CD56 or NKG2C T cell subset, CD4+ or CD8+ T cells, or bulk PBMC T cells (not recorded which). The TCR sequence derives from a man aged 18 to 29 in good health. The CDR3 sequence: CATSVSSISNEQFF.